This TCR beta chain originates from a study of read filtering for tumor transcriptome and immune sequencing. This clonotype was counted many times. This library used roughly 370 ng RNA and molecular barcoded adaptors spanning alpha/delta and beta/gamma chains. TCRdb redid the calling of the reads with MiXCR, one entry per CDR3 protein. The table has nearly 60,000 distinct CDR3 sequences, approximately 13% seen once. The V gene end was trimmed by 5 bases and the J gene end by 6 bases; junction bases not matched to a gene: 9. This CDR3 is 15 amino acids long. Germline V gene sequence: CDR1 SGHAT, CDR2 FQNNGV.

V gene TRBV11-2 combines with J gene TRBJ2-5, with 10 positions matching TRBD1. This receptor was taken from a donor aged 40 or older with multiple myeloma. The sequencing input was a population of CD138-negative cells sorted from bone marrow. CDR3 region: CASSPGTGALQTQYF. The CDR3 DNA follows: TGTGCCAGCAGCCCCGGGACAGGGGCCCTTCAGACCCAGTACTTC.